This TCR beta chain derives from a study of blood T cell repertoires in COVID-19. Methods used by the authors: Reference gene primer amplification yielded estimated nucleated cell counts. Profiled with immunoSEQ multiplex PCR; TCRdb holds only in-frame clones, not every one. V and J calls and clone size are those listed in that table; D and trimming were worked out from the DNA. Of about 200,000 clones listed, 88% are singletons. While infection was still active, Seattle patients were enrolled and then followed longitudinally. Per germline, CDR1 SGHRS and CDR2 YFSETQ. V lost 3 bases to trimming and J lost 4 bases, with 14 bases between them. There are 15 residues in the CDR3.

The V call is TRBV5-1, the J call TRBJ2-1; weak D call: TRBD1 (6 bases). The clonotype originates from a man in his fifties with COVID-19, enrolled during active disease. Input material: peripheral blood. The CDR3 DNA follows: TGCGCCAGCAGCTCGCAGGGGACCCAGTACAATGAGCAGTTCTTC. Translated, it gives CASSSQGTQYNEQFF.